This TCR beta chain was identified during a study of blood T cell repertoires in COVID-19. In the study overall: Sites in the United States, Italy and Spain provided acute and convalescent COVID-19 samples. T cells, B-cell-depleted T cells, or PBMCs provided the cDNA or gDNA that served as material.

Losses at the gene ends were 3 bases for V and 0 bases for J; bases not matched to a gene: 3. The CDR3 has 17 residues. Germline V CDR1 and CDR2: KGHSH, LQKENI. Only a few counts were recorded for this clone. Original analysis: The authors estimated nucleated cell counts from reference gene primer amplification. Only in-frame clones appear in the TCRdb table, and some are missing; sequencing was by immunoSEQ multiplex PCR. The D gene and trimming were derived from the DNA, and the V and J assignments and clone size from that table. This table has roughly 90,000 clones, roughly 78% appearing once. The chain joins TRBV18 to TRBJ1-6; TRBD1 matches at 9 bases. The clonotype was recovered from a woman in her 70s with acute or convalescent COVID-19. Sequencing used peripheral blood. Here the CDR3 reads CASSPLQGASYNSPLHF. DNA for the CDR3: TGTGCCAGCTCACCTCTACAGGGGGCCTCCTATAATTCACCCCTCCACTTT.